This T cell receptor (beta chain) came from a study of a mutant IDH1 vaccine in newly diagnosed glioma. About the research overall: Vaccinations, eight in total, occurred in weeks 1, 3, 5, 7, 11, 15, 19, 23.

Details on this clone: Its antigen is as yet unknown.

The method was immunoSEQ multiplex PCR; TCRdb's version includes in-frame clones alone and lacks a portion of them. The table lists around 28,000 clones, roughly 90% of them singletons. V was clipped by 2 bases and J by 2 bases, with 10 bases between them. The CDR3 consists of 16 residues. Germline V gives CDR1 MNHEY, CDR2 SMNVEV (reference sequence). The time point was: week 5, during vaccination. The investigators gave 300 ug of mutant IDH1 20-mer peptide in each vaccine dose, together with topical imiquimod. The donors' diagnosis was new WHO grade 3 or 4 astrocytoma that was IDH1-mutant and ATRX-lost.

The sequence was collected from a man younger than 35 with glioma. The material sequenced was PBMCs, taken from a glioma patient whose treatment included an IDH1 peptide vaccine. J is TRBJ2-6 and V is TRBV27; D possibly corresponds to TRBD1 (6 bases). The CDR3 sequence is CASSLRSGAGANVLTF. DNA of the CDR3: TGTGCCAGCAGTTTAAGGTCAGGGGCTGGGGCCAACGTCCTGACTTTC.